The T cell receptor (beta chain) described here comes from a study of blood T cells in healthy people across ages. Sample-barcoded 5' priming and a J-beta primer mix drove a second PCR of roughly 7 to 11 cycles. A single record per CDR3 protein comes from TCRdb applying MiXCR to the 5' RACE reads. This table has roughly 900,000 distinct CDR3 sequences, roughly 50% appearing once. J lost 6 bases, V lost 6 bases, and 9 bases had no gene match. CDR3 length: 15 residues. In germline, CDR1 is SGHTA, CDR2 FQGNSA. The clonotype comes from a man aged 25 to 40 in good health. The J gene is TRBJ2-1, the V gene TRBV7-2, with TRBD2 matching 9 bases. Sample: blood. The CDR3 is CTSRAAGGSINEQFF. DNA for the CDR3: TGTACCAGCAGAGCAGCGGGGGGCTCGATCAATGAGCAGTTCTTC.